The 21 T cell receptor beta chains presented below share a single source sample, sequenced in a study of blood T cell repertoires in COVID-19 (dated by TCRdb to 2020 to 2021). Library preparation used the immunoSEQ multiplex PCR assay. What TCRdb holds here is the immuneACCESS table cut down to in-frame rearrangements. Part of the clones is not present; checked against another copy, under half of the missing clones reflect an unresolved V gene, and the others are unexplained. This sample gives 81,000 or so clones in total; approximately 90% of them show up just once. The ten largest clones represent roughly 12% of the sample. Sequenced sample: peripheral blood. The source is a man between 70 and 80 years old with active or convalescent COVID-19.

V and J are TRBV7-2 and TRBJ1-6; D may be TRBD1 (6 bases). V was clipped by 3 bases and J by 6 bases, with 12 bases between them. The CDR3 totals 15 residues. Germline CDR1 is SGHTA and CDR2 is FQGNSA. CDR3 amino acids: CASSFPTGPNSPLHF. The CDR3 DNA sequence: TGTGCCAGCAGCTTTCCCACAGGGCCTAATTCACCCCTCCACTTT.

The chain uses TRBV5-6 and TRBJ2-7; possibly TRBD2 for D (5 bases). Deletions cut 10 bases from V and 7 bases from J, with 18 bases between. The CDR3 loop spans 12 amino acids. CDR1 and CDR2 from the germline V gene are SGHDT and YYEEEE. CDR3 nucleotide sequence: TGTGCCGCAGCTCGATGGCCGGGGGAGCAGTACTTC. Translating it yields CAAARWPGEQYF.

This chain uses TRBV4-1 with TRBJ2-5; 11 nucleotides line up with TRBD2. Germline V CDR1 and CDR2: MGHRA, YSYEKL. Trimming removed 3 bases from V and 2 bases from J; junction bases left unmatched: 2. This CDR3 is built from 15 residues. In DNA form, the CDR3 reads TGCGCCAGCAGCCACTTAGCGGGGGGGCAAGAGACCCAGTACTTC. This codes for CASSHLAGGQETQYF.

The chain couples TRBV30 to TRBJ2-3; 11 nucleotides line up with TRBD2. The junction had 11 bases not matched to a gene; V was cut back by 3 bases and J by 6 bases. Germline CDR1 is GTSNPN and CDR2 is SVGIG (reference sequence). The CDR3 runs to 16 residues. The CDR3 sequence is CAWSRGTSGGEDTQYF. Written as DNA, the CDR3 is TGTGCCTGGAGCCGAGGGACTAGCGGCGGGGAGGATACGCAGTATTTT. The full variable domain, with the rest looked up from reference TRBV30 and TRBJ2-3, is SQTIHQWPATLVQPVGSPLSLECTVEGTSNPNLYWYRQAAGRGLQLLFYSVGIGQISSEVPQNLSASRPQDRQFILSSKKLLLSDSGFYLCAWSRGTSGGEDTQYFGPGTRLTVL.

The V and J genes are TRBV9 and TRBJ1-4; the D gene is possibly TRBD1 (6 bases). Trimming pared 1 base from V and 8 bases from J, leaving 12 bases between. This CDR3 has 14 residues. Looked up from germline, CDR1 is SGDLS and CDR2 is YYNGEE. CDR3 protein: CASSVQGSSEKLFF. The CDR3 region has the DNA TGTGCCAGCAGCGTACAGGGGTCGAGCGAAAAACTGTTTTTT.

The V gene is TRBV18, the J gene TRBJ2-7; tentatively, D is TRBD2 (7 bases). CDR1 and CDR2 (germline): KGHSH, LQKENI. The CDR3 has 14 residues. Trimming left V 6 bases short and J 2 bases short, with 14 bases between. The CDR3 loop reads CASSRVGGPYEQYF. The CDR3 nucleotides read TGTGCCAGCTCGAGGGTGGGGGGGCCCTACGAGCAGTACTTC.

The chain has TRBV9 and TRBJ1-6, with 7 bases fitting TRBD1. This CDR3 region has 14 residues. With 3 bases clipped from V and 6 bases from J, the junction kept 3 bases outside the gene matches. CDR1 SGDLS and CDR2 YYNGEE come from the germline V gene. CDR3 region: CASSATGSNSPLHF. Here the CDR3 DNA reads TGTGCCAGCAGCGCGACAGGGAGTAATTCACCCCTCCACTTT.

The CDR3 loop is CASSLEGTGGQHEQYF. The CDR3 coding sequence is TGTGCCAGCAGCTTAGAAGGGACAGGGGGCCAACACGAGCAGTACTTC. The genes are TRBV7-6 and TRBJ2-7; TRBD1 matches at 12 bases. The CDR3 length is 16 residues. Germline CDR1 and CDR2: SGHVS and FNYEAQ. With V trimmed by 1 base and J by 5 bases, 6 bases remained unmatched.

The CDR3 is CASSPGLAGHEQYF. The CDR3 DNA follows: TGTGCCAGCAGCCCGGGACTAGCGGGGCACGAGCAGTACTTC. The V call is TRBV5-4, the J call TRBJ2-7, with 13 bases matching TRBD2. After removal of 4 bases from V and 5 bases from J, the junction contained 3 bases not matched to a gene. Germline CDR1 is SGHNT and CDR2 is YYREEE (reference sequence). CDR3 length: 14 residues.

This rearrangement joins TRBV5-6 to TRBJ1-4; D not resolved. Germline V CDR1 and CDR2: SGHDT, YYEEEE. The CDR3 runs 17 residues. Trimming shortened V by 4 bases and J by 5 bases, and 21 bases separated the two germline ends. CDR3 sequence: CASSDAGPEILNEKLFF. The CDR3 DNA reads TGTGCCAGCAGCGACGCGGGTCCAGAAATACTAAATGAAAAACTGTTTTTT.

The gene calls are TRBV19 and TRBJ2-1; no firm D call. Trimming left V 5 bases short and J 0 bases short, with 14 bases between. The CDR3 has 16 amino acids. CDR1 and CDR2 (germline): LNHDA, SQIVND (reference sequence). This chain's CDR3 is CASSYRHASSYNEQFF. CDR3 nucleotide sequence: TGTGCCAGTAGTTATCGACACGCCAGCTCCTACAATGAGCAGTTCTTC.

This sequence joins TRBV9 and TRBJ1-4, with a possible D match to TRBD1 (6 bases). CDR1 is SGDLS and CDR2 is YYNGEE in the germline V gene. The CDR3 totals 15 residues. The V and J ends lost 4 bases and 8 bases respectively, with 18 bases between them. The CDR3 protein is CASSPHPGVGEKLFF. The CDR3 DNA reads TGTGCCAGCAGCCCTCACCCAGGGGTAGGAGAAAAACTGTTTTTT.

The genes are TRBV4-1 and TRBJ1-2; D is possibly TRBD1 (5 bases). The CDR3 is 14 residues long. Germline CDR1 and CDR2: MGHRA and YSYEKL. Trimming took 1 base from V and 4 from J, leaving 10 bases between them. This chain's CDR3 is CASSQGRASYGYTF. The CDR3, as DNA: TGCGCCAGCAGCCAAGGCAGGGCCAGCTATGGCTACACCTTC.

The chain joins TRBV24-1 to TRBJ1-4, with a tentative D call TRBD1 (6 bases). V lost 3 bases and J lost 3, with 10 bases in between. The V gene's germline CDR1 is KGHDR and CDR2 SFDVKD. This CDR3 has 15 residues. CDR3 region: CATSDNRDSNEKLFF. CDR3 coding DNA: TGTGCCACCAGTGATAACAGGGATTCTAATGAAAAACTGTTTTTT.

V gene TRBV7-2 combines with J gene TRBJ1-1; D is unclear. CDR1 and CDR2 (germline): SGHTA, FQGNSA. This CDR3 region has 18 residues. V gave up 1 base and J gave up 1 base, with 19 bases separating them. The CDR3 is CASSLVMSIWHPNTEAFF. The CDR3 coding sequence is TGTGCCAGCAGCTTAGTCATGTCGATTTGGCACCCGAACACTGAAGCTTTCTTT.

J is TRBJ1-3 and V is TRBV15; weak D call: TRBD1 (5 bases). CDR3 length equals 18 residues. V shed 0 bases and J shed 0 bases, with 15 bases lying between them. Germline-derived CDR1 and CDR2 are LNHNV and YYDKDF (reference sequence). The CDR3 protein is CATSRDGATGYSGNTIYF. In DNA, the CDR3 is TGTGCCACCAGCAGAGATGGGGCGACGGGCTACTCTGGAAACACCATATATTTT.

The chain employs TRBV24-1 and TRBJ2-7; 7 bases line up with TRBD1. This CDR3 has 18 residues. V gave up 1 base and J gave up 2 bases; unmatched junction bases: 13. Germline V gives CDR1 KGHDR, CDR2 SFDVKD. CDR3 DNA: TGTGCCACCAGTGATTTCGGGACAGAGCCCGCTAGGACCTACGAGCAGTACTTC. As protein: CATSDFGTEPARTYEQYF.

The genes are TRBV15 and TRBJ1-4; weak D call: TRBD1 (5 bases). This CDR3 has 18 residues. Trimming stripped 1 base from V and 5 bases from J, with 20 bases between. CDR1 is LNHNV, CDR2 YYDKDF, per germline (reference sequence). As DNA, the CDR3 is TGTGCCACCAGCAGAGTATTAAGGGGAGGGTTTTCGAATGAAAAACTGTTTTTT. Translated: CATSRVLRGGFSNEKLFF.

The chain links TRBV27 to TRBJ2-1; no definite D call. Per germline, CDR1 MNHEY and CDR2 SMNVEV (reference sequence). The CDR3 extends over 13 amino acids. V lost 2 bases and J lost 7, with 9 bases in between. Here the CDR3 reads CASSLNMRNEQFF. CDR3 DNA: TGTGCCAGCAGTTTAAATATGCGGAATGAGCAGTTCTTC.

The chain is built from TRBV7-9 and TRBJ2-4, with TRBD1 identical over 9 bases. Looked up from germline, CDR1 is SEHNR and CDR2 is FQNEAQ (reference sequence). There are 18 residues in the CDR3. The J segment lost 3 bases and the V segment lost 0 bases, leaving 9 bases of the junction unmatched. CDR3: CASSLAYTGGYSKNIQYF. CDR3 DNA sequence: TGTGCCAGCAGCTTAGCATACACAGGGGGCTACAGCAAAAACATTCAGTACTTC.

The CDR3 region has the DNA TGTGCCAGCAGCTTAGGACTAGCGGCGGAGACCCAGTACTTC. Amino acids: CASSLGLAAETQYF. The chain has TRBV5-6 and TRBJ2-5, with 10 nucleotides matching TRBD2. This CDR3 has 14 residues. After removal of 2 bases from V and 5 bases from J, the junction contained 3 bases not matched to a gene. CDR1 SGHDT and CDR2 YYEEEE come from the germline V gene.